This T cell receptor beta chain originates from a study of regulatory T cells in long-lasting Graves disease. Findings and limits, study-wide: There were preferences for TRBV28, TRBJ1-2 and TRBJ2-5 in persistent disease.

Concerning this clonotype itself: Its specificity is unknown. A much larger clone lies one base from this, so it may be a read error. The CDR3 ends on some other residue instead of the conserved phenylalanine or tryptophan, so this is likely a read error.

V dropped 1 base and J dropped 4 bases, with 7 bases sitting between them. Germline V gene sequence: CDR1 DFQATT, CDR2 SNEGSKA (reference sequence). The CDR3 is 12 residues long. Combining iRepertoire HTBI primers with Arm-PCR of CDR3 regions, the authors built TCR beta libraries. In the original analysis: Across samples, roughly 58 TRBV and roughly 13 TRBJ segments were found. TCRdb fed the multiplex PCR reads into MiXCR, producing one record per CDR3 protein. TCRdb's processing, not the authors' own work, is the source of the V and J calls. The sample comprises approximately 400,000 distinct CDR3 sequences, roughly a quarter of which are singletons, and about 27% rests with the top ten. Indicated time point: persistent/refractory GD, antithyroid drugs over 5 years with positive TRAb. Extracted RNA from PBMCs served as the source of the TCR library.

The clonotype was recovered from a female donor with Graves disease. This specimen consisted of peripheral blood mononuclear cells (PBMCs), obtained when the disease was refractory, from a patient treated with antithyroid drugs. This chain links TRBV20-1 with TRBJ1-1; D call uncertain. In DNA form, the CDR3 reads TGCAGTGCTAGAGGCGTGCGCACTGAAGCTTTCCTT. Its translation: CSARGVRTEAFL.